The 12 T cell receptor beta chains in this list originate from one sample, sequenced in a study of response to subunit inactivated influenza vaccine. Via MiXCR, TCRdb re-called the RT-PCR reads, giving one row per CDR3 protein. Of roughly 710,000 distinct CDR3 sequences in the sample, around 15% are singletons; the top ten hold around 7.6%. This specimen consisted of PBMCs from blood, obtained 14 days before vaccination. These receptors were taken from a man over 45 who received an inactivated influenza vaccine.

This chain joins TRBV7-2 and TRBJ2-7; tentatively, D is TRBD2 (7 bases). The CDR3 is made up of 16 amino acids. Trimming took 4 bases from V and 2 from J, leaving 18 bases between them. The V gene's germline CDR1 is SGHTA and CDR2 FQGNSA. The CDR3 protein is CASSWNMGAGAYEQYF. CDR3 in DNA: TGTGCCAGCAGCTGGAACATGGGGGCGGGAGCCTACGAGCAGTACTTC.

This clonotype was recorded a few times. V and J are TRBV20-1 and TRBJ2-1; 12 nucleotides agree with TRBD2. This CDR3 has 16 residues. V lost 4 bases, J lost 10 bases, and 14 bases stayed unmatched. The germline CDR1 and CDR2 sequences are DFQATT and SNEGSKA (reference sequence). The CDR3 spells CSATATRLAGDFEQFF. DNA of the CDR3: TGCAGTGCTACAGCAACAAGACTAGCGGGAGATTTCGAGCAGTTCTTC.

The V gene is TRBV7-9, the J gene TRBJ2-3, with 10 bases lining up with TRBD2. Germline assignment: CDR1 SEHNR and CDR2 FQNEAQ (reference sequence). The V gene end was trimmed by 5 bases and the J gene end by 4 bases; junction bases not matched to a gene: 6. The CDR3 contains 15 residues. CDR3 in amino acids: CASSITSGAADTQYF. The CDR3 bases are TGTGCCAGCAGCATCACTAGCGGGGCCGCAGATACGCAGTATTTT.

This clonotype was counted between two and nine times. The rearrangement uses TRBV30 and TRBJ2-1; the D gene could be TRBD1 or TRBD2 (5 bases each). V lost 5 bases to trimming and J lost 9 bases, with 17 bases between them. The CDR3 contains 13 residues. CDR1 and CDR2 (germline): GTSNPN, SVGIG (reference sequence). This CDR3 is CAWAPLLRGEQFF. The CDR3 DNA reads TGTGCCTGGGCCCCCCTACTGAGGGGTGAGCAGTTCTTC.

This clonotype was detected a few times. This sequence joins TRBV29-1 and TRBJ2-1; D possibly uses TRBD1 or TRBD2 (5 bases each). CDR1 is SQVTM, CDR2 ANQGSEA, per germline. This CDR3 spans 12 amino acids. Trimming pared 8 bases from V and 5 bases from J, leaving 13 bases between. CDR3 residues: CSYRDGDNEQFF. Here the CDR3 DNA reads TGCAGCTACCGGGACGGTGACAATGAGCAGTTCTTC.

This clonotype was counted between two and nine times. The CDR3 DNA follows: TGTGCCAGCAGCGTAGGCCAGTATAATGAAAAACTGTTTTTT. Translating it yields CASSVGQYNEKLFF. The rearrangement uses TRBV9 and TRBJ1-4; D is ambiguous. This CDR3 is built from 14 residues. Germline CDR1 is SGDLS and CDR2 is YYNGEE. V lost 0 bases, J lost 4 bases, and 7 bases lay in between.

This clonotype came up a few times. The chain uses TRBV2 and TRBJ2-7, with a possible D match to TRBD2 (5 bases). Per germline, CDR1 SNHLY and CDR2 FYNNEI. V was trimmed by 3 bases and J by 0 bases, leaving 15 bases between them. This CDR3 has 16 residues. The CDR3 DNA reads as TGTGCCAGCAGTGACGTGGAGGATGGTGCCTCCTACGAGCAGTACTTC. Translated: CASSDVEDGASYEQYF.

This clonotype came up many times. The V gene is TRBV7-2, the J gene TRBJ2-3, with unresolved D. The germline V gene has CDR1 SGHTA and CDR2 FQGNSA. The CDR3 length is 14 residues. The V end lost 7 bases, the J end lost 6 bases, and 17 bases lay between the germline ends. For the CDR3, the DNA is TGTGCCAGCACCCTCAGACTTTCTTTGGATACGCAGTATTTT. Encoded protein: CASTLRLSLDTQYF.

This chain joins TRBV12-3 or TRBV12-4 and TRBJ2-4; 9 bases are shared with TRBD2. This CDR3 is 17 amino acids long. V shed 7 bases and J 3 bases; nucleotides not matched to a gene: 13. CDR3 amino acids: CASTRLQGSGGKNIQYF. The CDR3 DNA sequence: TGTGCCAGCACCAGACTCCAGGGTAGCGGGGGCAAAAACATTCAGTACTTC.

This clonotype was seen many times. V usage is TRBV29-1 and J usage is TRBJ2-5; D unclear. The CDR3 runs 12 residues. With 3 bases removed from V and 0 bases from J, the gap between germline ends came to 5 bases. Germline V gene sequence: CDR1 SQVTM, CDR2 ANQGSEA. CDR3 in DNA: TGCAGCGTTGAGGGAAACCAAGAGACCCAGTACTTC. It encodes CSVEGNQETQYF.

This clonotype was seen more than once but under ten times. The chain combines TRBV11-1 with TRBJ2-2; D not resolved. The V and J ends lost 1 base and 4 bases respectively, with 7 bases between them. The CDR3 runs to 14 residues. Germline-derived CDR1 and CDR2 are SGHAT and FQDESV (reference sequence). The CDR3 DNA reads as TGTGCCAGCAGCTTAGGATCGTTCACCGGGGAGCTGTTTTTT. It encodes CASSLGSFTGELFF.

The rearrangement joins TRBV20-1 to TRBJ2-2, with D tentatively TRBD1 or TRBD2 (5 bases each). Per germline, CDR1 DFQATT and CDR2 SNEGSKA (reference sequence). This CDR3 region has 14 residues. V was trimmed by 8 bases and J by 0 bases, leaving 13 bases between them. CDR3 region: CSRPGPTNTGELFF. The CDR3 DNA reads TGCAGTCGGCCGGGACCGACGAACACCGGGGAGCTGTTTTTT.